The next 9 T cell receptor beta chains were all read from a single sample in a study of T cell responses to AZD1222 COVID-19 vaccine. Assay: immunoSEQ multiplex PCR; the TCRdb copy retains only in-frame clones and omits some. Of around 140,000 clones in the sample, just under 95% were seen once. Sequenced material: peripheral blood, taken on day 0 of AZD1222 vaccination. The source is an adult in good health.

The CDR3 DNA sequence: TGTGCCAGCAGCGTAGGGCGAAACCCTAACTATGGCTACACCTTC. Its protein is CASSVGRNPNYGYTF. The chain uses TRBV9 and TRBJ1-2; D is uncertain. Per the germline V gene, CDR1 is SGDLS and CDR2 is YYNGEE. Trimming cost V 0 bases and J 0 bases, with 9 bases left between them. This CDR3 comprises 15 residues. The whole variable domain, filled in from reference TRBV9 and TRBJ1-2, reads DSGVTQTPKHLITATGQRVTLRCSPRSGDLSVYWYQQSLDQGLQFLIQYYNGEERAKGNILERFSAQQFPDLHSELNLSSLELGDSALYFCASSVGRNPNYGYTFGSGTRLTVV.

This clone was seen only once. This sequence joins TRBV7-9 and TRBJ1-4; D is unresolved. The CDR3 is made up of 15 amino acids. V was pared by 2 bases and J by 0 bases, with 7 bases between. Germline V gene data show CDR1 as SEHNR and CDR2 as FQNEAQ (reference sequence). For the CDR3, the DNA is TGTGCCAGCAGCTTAAGAGTTGCAACTAATGAAAAACTGTTTTTT. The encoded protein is CASSLRVATNEKLFF.

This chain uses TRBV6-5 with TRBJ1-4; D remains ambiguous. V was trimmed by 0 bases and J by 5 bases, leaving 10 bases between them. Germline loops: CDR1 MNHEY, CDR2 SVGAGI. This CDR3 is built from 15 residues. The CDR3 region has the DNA TGTGCCAGCAGTTACTCGTACGGACTAAATGAAAAACTGTTTTTT. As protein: CASSYSYGLNEKLFF.

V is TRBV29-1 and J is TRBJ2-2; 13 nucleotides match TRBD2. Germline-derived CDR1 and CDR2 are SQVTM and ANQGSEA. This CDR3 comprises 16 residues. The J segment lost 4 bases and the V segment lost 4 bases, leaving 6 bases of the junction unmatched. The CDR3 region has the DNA TGCAGCGTTGGGACTAGCGGGAGTAGCGGCACCGGGGAGCTGTTTTTT. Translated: CSVGTSGSSGTGELFF.

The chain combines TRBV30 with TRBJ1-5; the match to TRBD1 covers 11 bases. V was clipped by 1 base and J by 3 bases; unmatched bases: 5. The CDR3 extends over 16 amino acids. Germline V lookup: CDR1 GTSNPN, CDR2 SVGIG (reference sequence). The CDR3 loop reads CAWSAGTGGNNQPQHF. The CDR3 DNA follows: TGTGCCTGGAGTGCCGGGACAGGGGGGAACAATCAGCCCCAGCATTTT.

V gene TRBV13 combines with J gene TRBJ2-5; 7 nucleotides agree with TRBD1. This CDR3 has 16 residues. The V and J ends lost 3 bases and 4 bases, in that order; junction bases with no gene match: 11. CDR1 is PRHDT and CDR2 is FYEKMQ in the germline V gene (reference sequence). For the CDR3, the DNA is TGTGCCAGCAGCTTTACTTCGGGAACAGGGGTAGAGACCCAGTACTTC. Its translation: CASSFTSGTGVETQYF.

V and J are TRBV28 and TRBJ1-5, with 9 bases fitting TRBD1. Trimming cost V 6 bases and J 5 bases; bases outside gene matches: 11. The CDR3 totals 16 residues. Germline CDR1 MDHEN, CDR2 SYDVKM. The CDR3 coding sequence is TGTGCCAGCAGCTCCCTCGGGACAGGGAACTATCAGCCCCAGCATTTT. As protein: CASSSLGTGNYQPQHF.

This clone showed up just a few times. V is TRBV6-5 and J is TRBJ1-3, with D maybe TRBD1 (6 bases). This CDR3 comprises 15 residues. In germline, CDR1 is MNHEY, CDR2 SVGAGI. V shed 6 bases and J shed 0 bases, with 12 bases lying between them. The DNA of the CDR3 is TGTGCCAGCAGGCTGACAGGCGACTCTGGAAACACCATATATTTT. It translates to CASRLTGDSGNTIYF.

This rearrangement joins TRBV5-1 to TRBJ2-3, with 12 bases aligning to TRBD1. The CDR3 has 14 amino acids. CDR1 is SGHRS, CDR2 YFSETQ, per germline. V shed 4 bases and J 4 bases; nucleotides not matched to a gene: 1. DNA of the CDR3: TGCGCCAGCAGCCGGGACAGGGGGCCAGATACGCAGTATTTT. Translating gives CASSRDRGPDTQYF.